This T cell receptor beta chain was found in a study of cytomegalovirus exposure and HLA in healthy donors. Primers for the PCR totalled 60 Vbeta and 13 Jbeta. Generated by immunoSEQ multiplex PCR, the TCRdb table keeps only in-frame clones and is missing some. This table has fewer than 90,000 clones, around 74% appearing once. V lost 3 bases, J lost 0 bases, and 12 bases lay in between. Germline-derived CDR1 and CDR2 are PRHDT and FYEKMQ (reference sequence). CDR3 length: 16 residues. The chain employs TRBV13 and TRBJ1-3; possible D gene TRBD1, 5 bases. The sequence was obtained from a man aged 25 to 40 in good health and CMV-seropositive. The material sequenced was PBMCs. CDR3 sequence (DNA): TGTGCCAGCAGCTTTAAGGGGCCGAGCTCTGGAAACACCATATATTTT. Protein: CASSFKGPSSGNTIYF.